This T cell receptor beta chain was recovered during a study of T cell repertoires in cytomegalovirus infection. Background on the study: Recently described HLA-C-restricted plus well-studied HLA-B-restricted CMV epitopes were used. Public signatures in TCR beta pointed to CMV infection and matching HLA type. Findings and caveats of the study: It was HLA-C-restricted CMV-specific TCR beta clonotypes that dominated the response ex vivo.

As for this clonotype: Its antigen is not identified.

TCRdb ran MiXCR on the reads and lists one entry per CDR3 protein. The sample yields about 350,000 distinct CDR3 sequences, approximately 35% seen once. CDR3 length equals 16 residues. J was trimmed by 2 bases and V by 2 bases; bases with no gene match: 6. Germline lookup yields CDR1 SGHAT and CDR2 FQDESV (reference sequence). This sample comprised cultured PBMCs, obtained from culture after CMV antigen stimulation. This TCR derives from a human donor in good health (CMV status not recorded). Some clones in this sample may be carry-over from other donors' samples. V usage is TRBV11-1 and J usage is TRBJ2-5, with 9 bases identical to TRBD2. CDR3 sequence (DNA): TGTGCCAGCAGCTTACGCGCGGGAGGGATACAAGAGACCCAGTACTTC. It yields the protein CASSLRAGGIQETQYF.